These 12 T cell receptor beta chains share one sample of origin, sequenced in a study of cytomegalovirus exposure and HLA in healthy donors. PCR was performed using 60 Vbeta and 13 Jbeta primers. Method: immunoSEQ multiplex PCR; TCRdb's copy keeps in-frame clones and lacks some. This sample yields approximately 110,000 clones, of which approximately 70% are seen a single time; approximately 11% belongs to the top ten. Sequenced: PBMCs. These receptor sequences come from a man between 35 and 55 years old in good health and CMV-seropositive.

The CDR3 DNA follows: TGTGCCAGCAGCTTGGCCAAAGAGGGAACGCAAGAGACCCAGTACTTC. Protein: CASSLAKEGTQETQYF. V usage is TRBV5-4 and J usage is TRBJ2-5, with D maybe TRBD2 (5 bases). The germline V gene has CDR1 SGHNT and CDR2 YYREEE (reference sequence). CDR3 length: 16 amino acids. The V end was cut by 0 bases, the J end by 2 bases, with 14 bases between.

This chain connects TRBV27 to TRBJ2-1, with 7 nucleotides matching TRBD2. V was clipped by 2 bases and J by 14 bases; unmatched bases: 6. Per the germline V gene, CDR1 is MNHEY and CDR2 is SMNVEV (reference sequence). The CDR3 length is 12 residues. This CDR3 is CASSLGSGKKFF. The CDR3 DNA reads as TGTGCCAGCAGTTTAGGGAGCGGGAAGAAGTTCTTC.

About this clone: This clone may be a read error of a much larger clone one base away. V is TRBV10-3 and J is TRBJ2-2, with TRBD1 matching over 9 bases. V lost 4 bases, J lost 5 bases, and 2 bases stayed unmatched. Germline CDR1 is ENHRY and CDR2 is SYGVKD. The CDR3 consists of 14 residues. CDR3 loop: CAISGQGDTGELFF. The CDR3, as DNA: TGTGCCATCAGTGGACAGGGGGATACCGGGGAGCTGTTTTTT.

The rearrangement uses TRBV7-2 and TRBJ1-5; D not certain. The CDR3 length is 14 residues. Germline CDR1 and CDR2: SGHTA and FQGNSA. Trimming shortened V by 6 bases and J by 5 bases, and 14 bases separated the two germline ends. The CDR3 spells CASSPSSTDQPQHF. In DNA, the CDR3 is TGTGCCAGCAGTCCAAGCTCTACAGATCAGCCCCAGCATTTT.

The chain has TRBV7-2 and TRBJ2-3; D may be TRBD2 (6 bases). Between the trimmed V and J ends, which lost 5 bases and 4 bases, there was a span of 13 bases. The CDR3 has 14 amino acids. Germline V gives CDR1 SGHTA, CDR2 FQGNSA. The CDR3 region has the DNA TGTGCCAGCAGCCAGGGCGGGGAGTCAGATACGCAGTATTTT. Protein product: CASSQGGESDTQYF. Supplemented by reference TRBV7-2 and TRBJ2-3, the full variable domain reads GAGVSQSPSNKVTEKGKDVELRCDPISGHTALYWYRQSLGQGLEFLIYFQGNSAPDKSGLPSDRFSAERTGGSVSTLTIQRTQQEDSAVYLCASSQGGESDTQYFGPGTRLTVL.

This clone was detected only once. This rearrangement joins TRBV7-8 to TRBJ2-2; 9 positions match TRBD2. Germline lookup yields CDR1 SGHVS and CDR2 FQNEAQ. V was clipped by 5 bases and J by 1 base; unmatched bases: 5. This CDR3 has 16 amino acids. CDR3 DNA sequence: TGTGCCAGCAGCCCGCAGACTAGCGGGAACACCGGGGAGCTGTTTTTT. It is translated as CASSPQTSGNTGELFF.

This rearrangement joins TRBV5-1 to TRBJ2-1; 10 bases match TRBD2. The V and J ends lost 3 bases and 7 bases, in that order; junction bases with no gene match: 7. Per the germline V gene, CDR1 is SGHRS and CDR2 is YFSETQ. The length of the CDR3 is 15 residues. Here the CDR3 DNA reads TGCGCCAGCAGCTCTAGCGGGAGTGGAAAGAATGAGCAGTTCTTC. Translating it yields CASSSSGSGKNEQFF. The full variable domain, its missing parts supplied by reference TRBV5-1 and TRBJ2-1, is KAGVTQTPRYLIKTRGQQVTLSCSPISGHRSVSWYQQTPGQGLQFLFEYFSETQRNKGNFPGRFSGRQFSNSRSEMNVSTLELGDSALYLCASSSSGSGKNEQFFGPGTRLTVL.

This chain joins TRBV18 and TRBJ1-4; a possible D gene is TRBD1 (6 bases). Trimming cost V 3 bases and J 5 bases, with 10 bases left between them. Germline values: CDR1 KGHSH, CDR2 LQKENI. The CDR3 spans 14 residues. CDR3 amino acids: CASSPGQANEKLFF. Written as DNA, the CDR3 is TGTGCCAGCTCACCGGGACAAGCCAATGAAAAACTGTTTTTT.

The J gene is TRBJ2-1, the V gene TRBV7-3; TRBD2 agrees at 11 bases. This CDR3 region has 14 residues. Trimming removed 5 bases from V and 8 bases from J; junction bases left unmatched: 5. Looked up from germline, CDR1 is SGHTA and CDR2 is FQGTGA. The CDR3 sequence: CASSRGLAGDEQFF. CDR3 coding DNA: TGTGCCAGCAGCCGTGGACTAGCGGGCGATGAGCAGTTCTTC.

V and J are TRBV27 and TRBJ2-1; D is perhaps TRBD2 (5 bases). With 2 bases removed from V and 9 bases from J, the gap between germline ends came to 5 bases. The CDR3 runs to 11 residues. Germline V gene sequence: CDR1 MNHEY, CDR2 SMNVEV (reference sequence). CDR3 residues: CASSLGSEQFF. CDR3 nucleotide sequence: TGTGCCAGCAGTTTAGGGAGTGAGCAGTTCTTC.

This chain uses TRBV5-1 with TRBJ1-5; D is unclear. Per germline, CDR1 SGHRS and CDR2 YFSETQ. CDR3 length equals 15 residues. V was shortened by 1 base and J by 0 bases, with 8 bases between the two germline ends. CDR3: CASSLSGYSNQPQHF. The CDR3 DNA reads TGCGCCAGCAGCTTGTCGGGGTATAGCAATCAGCCCCAGCATTTT.

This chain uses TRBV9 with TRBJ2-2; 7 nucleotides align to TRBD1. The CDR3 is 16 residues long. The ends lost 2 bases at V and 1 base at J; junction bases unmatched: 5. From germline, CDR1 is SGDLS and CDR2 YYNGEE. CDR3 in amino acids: CASSVPTGLNTGELFF. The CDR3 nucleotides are TGTGCCAGCAGCGTCCCGACAGGGCTGAACACCGGGGAGCTGTTTTTT.